This T cell receptor beta chain stems from a study of T cell responses to AZD1222 COVID-19 vaccine. Notes on the study in general: AZD1222 recipients seropositive at baseline numbered only six. Donors in the cohort were predominantly white British and more often female, and clonal diversity was possibly underestimated.

Remarks on this clone: The target antigen is unknown.

The CDR3 totals 15 residues. Trimming pared 1 base from V and 1 base from J, leaving 11 bases between. Per germline, CDR1 SQVTM and CDR2 ANQGSEA. The assay was immunoSEQ multiplex PCR, and TCRdb's table has in-frame clones only and misses some. The sample lists approximately 180,000 clones, over 85% seen once, with 2.5% to 3% in the top ten. This sample comprised peripheral blood, obtained on day 0 of AZD1222 vaccination. V is TRBV29-1 and J is TRBJ1-3; no firm D call. This receptor was identified in an adult in good health. CDR3 loop: CSVEVEGLSGNTIYF. Here the CDR3 DNA reads TGCAGCGTTGAAGTTGAGGGTTTGTCTGGAAACACCATATATTTT.